Only a few counts were recorded for the clone carrying this TCR beta chain. Its antigen is unidentified. These data are taken from a study of vaccination effects on CD4 cells after COVID-19. In the study overall: Median timing of post-vaccine samples was 72 days after the second dose.

Study findings and constraints: Limitations: small convalescent group and missing early post-infection timepoints. There was marked clonal contraction among infection- and vaccine-induced clones late after vaccination.

Having been cultured for about 10 days, the cells underwent CD4+ T cell isolation. Vaccination of participants consisted of two doses of either the BNT162b2 or mRNA-1273 vaccine. Among the vaccine recipients, none had a prior SARS-CoV-2 infection, and nucleocapsid antibodies were negative. The CDR3 sequence is 15 residues long. J gave up 4 bases and V 4 bases, and 2 bases lay outside the gene matches. CDR1 is SEHNR and CDR2 is FQNEAQ in the germline V gene (reference sequence). TCRdb's copy holds only in-frame clones and misses some; the assay was immunoSEQ multiplex PCR. The sample yields around 47,000 clones, approximately 72% seen once.

This TCR was sampled from a human donor who received a COVID-19 vaccine. The gene calls are TRBV7-9 and TRBJ2-1; 12 bases map to TRBD2. The sequenced sample was CD4+ T cells from PBMCs cultured without peptide, obtained after COVID-19 vaccination. In nucleotides, the CDR3 is TGTGCCAGCAGCTCGGGACTAGCGGGTTACAATGAGCAGTTCTTC. This translates into CASSSGLAGYNEQFF.